The 17 T cell receptor beta chains in this list originate from one sample, sequenced in a study of control samples from healthy donors and cancer patients (TCRdb year 2020). To prepare the library, the immunoSEQ multiplex PCR assay was applied. TCRdb took over this immuneACCESS table, retaining in-frame rearrangements with V and J assigned. Such tables are incomplete; in checked studies, under half of the missing clones stem from an unresolved V gene, and the remainder is unexplained. In this sample the table shows roughly 170,000 clones, around 92% of which occur a single time. Together, the top ten hold around 2% of the sample. Material for sequencing was blood. The receptors stem from a woman between 35 and 50 years old in good health.

The chain links TRBV24-1 to TRBJ1-1; D remains ambiguous. V lost 3 bases and J 1 base, leaving 17 bases between the germline ends. The CDR3 extends over 17 amino acids. Germline CDR1 reads KGHDR; CDR2 reads SFDVKD. The chain's CDR3 is CATSDQVRRLPNTEAFF. The DNA for the CDR3 is TGTGCCACCAGTGATCAGGTCAGGCGACTACCGAACACTGAAGCTTTCTTT.

This clone was counted only a few times. The gene calls are TRBV18 and TRBJ2-5; TRBD1 or TRBD2 may be the D gene (5 bases each). The CDR3 contains 13 residues. Trimming removed 4 bases at V and 4 bases at J, with 10 bases between. CDR1 is KGHSH and CDR2 is LQKENI in the germline V gene. The CDR3 bases are TGTGCCAGCTCACGGGGACCAATAGAGACCCAGTACTTC. Protein product: CASSRGPIETQYF.

This chain links TRBV19 with TRBJ2-3; the match to TRBD1 covers 8 bases. The junction had 5 bases not matched to a gene; V was cut back by 4 bases and J by 5 bases. Germline loops: CDR1 LNHDA, CDR2 SQIVND (reference sequence). The CDR3 has 14 amino acids. In nucleotides, the CDR3 is TGTGCCAGTAGTAACGGACAGGGTAGAGATACGCAGTATTTT. Amino acids: CASSNGQGRDTQYF.

This clone was observed once. The chain is built from TRBV9 and TRBJ2-6, with D perhaps TRBD1 or TRBD2 (5 bases each). V lost 1 base to trimming and J lost 2 bases, with 10 bases between them. Germline V gene data show CDR1 as SGDLS and CDR2 as YYNGEE. The length of the CDR3 is 16 residues. CDR3 loop: CASSVQGDPGANVLTF. CDR3 in DNA: TGTGCCAGCAGCGTACAAGGGGACCCTGGGGCCAACGTCCTGACTTTC. The full variable domain, completed using reference TRBV9 and TRBJ2-6, is DSGVTQTPKHLITATGQRVTLRCSPRSGDLSVYWYQQSLDQGLQFLIQYYNGEERAKGNILERFSAQQFPDLHSELNLSSLELGDSALYFCASSVQGDPGANVLTFGAGSRLTVL.

The chain is built from TRBV27 and TRBJ2-7, with 9 bases lining up with TRBD2. J gave up 1 base and V 0 bases, and 4 bases lay outside the gene matches. Germline lookup yields CDR1 MNHEY and CDR2 SMNVEV (reference sequence). The CDR3 runs to 16 residues. CDR3 sequence: CASSLSSGGGSYEQYF. In DNA form, the CDR3 reads TGTGCCAGCAGTTTATCTAGCGGGGGAGGGTCCTACGAGCAGTACTTC.

CDR3: CASSLGIGSTGELFF. The CDR3 DNA sequence: TGCGCCAGCAGCTTGGGGATAGGGTCCACCGGGGAGCTGTTTTTT. The chain links TRBV5-1 to TRBJ2-2; D uncertain. In germline, CDR1 is SGHRS, CDR2 YFSETQ. V dropped 0 bases and J dropped 4 bases, with 10 bases sitting between them. This CDR3 comprises 15 residues.

The chain carries TRBV5-1 and TRBJ1-5; 10 positions match TRBD1. Per germline, CDR1 SGHRS and CDR2 YFSETQ. The CDR3 has 15 residues. J gave up 7 bases and V 0 bases, and 4 bases lay outside the gene matches. The CDR3 DNA follows: TGCGCCAGCAGCTTGGGACAGGGGGCTGGGCAGCCCCAGCATTTT. Amino acids: CASSLGQGAGQPQHF.

The CDR3 loop reads CASSRQPNTEAFF. Written as DNA, the CDR3 is TGCGCCAGCAGTAGACAACCGAACACTGAAGCTTTCTTT. This rearrangement joins TRBV10-2 to TRBJ1-1; D is ambiguous. Germline CDR1 reads WSHSY; CDR2 reads SAAADI. The CDR3 covers 13 residues. Trimming removed 5 bases at V and 1 base at J, with 8 bases between.

The chain couples TRBV5-8 to TRBJ2-1; D uncertain. CDR3 length equals 15 residues. The V and J ends lost 4 bases and 3 bases respectively, with 14 bases between them. Germline CDR1 SGHTS, CDR2 YDEGEE. CDR3 protein: CASSPVRSLYNEQFF. The CDR3 DNA is TGTGCCAGCAGCCCGGTCCGGAGTCTCTACAATGAGCAGTTCTTC.

The chain combines TRBV5-4 with TRBJ1-1; 8 positions match TRBD1. V lost 4 bases, J lost 3 bases, and 2 bases stayed unmatched. CDR1 SGHNT and CDR2 YYREEE come from the germline V gene (reference sequence). This CDR3 spans 13 amino acids. The CDR3 nucleotides read TGTGCCAGCAGCAAGGGACAGGACACTGAAGCTTTCTTT. It yields the protein CASSKGQDTEAFF.

This chain uses TRBV10-2 with TRBJ2-1; 10 bases match TRBD2. The CDR3 length is 17 residues. Germline V gives CDR1 WSHSY, CDR2 SAAADI. V was pared by 6 bases and J by 6 bases, with 14 bases of the junction left unmatched. Written as DNA, the CDR3 is TGCGCCAGCAGGAGGACCCTAGCGGGGGCCCGTGGCAATGAGCAGTTCTTC. This sequence encodes CASRRTLAGARGNEQFF.

This clone was found once. This chain links TRBV6-5 with TRBJ2-5; 7 bases fit TRBD1. Unmatched junction bases numbered 9, after V lost 5 bases and J lost 9 bases. The CDR3 has 13 amino acids. Looked up from germline, CDR1 is MNHEY and CDR2 is SVGAGI. CDR3: CASSTGTAVSQYF. DNA of the CDR3: TGTGCCAGCAGTACCGGGACAGCGGTATCCCAGTACTTC.

The J gene is TRBJ2-5, the V gene TRBV5-1; maybe TRBD2 (5 bases). The CDR3 has 14 residues. CDR1 and CDR2 (germline): SGHRS, YFSETQ. Trimming pared 4 bases from V and 4 bases from J, leaving 14 bases between. CDR3 loop: CASSEGAAGETQYF. CDR3 bases: TGCGCCAGCAGCGAGGGAGCAGCCGGAGAGACCCAGTACTTC. The whole variable domain, remainder taken from reference TRBV5-1 and TRBJ2-5, is KAGVTQTPRYLIKTRGQQVTLSCSPISGHRSVSWYQQTPGQGLQFLFEYFSETQRNKGNFPGRFSGRQFSNSRSEMNVSTLELGDSALYLCASSEGAAGETQYFGPGTRLLVL.

The genes are TRBV19 and TRBJ1-2, with D possibly matching TRBD1 (6 bases). Germline V gene sequence: CDR1 LNHDA, CDR2 SQIVND (reference sequence). The V end was cut by 3 bases, the J end by 2 bases, with 19 bases between. The length of the CDR3 is 17 residues. The chain's CDR3 is CASSIPSGQSSNYGYTF. CDR3 DNA sequence: TGTGCCAGTAGTATTCCCTCCGGACAGTCGTCCAACTATGGCTACACCTTC.

The chain employs TRBV14 and TRBJ2-1, with D tentatively TRBD2 (5 bases). Per the germline V gene, CDR1 is SGHDN and CDR2 is FVKESK. The ends were cut back, 3 bases at V and 7 bases at J, with 13 bases in the middle. The CDR3 is made up of 14 amino acids. CDR3 sequence: CASSQGGLQNEQFF. The CDR3 DNA follows: TGTGCCAGCAGCCAGGGCGGGCTTCAGAATGAGCAGTTCTTC.

This sequence joins TRBV12-5 and TRBJ2-1; no clear D gene. Between the trimmed V and J ends, which lost 6 bases and 5 bases, there was a span of 17 bases. The length of the CDR3 is 15 residues. CDR1 and CDR2 from the germline V gene are LGHNT and FRNRAP. CDR3 protein: CASGPVERNDNEQFF. The CDR3 nucleotides are TGTGCTAGTGGGCCGGTGGAGAGGAACGACAATGAGCAGTTCTTC.

The V call is TRBV10-3, the J call TRBJ2-3, with 8 bases identical to TRBD2. The CDR3 is 16 amino acids. In germline, CDR1 is ENHRY, CDR2 SYGVKD. With V trimmed by 10 bases and J by 1 base, 13 bases remained unmatched. CDR3 residues: CATGGHGAGGTDTQYF. The CDR3 DNA reads as TGTGCCACCGGGGGGCATGGAGCGGGGGGCACAGATACGCAGTATTTT.